What follows are 28 T cell receptor beta chains derived from one specimen sequenced in a study of siplizumab effects on memory and regulatory T cells. Coculturing was carried out on the mixed lymphocyte reaction cells. It lasted six to seven days and was done at 37°C. Their recognized antigens are unknown. Using immunoSEQ multiplex PCR, the repertoire was profiled, and TCRdb retains in-frame clones only, with some absent. The table shows 15,000 to 20,000 clones, with under 55% occurring only once. The sample taken for sequencing was CFSE-low (dividing) CD4+ T cells sorted from an allogeneic mixed lymphocyte reaction. The source of these receptors is a human donor in good health; the cells came from an allogeneic mixed lymphocyte reaction.

The chain links TRBV28 to TRBJ2-7; D unresolved. Germline V gene lookup returns CDR1 MDHEN and CDR2 SYDVKM. The CDR3 covers 11 residues. The V gene lost 2 bases and the J gene lost 4 bases, with 3 bases spanning the gap. The CDR3 protein is CASSLRYEQYF. In DNA form, the CDR3 reads TGTGCCAGCAGTTTACGGTACGAGCAGTACTTC.

The chain recombines TRBV19 with TRBJ1-4; tentative D call: TRBD1 (6 bases). The CDR3 has 14 residues. Trimming removed 4 bases at V and 7 bases at J, with 13 bases between. From germline, CDR1 is LNHDA and CDR2 SQIVND (reference sequence). The CDR3 DNA is TGTGCCAGTAGTAGACCAGGGGTTAGTGAAAAACTGTTTTTT. Encoded protein: CASSRPGVSEKLFF.

The rearrangement uses TRBV19 and TRBJ2-1; tentative D call: TRBD1 (5 bases). Germline V lookup: CDR1 LNHDA, CDR2 SQIVND (reference sequence). The CDR3 runs 17 residues. Trimming cost V 7 bases and J 4 bases, with 23 bases left between them. This chain's CDR3 is CASTSFEGAALYNEQFF. The CDR3 DNA reads TGTGCCAGTACCTCCTTTGAAGGGGCCGCTCTTTACAATGAGCAGTTCTTC.

The rearrangement uses TRBV25-1 and TRBJ2-5; D might be TRBD1 (5 bases). The CDR3 spans 16 residues. Trimming left V 1 base short and J 4 bases short, with 16 bases between. Per the germline V gene, CDR1 is MGHDK and CDR2 is SYGVNS. CDR3 bases: TGTGCCAGCAGTGAATCCCAGGGCGCGATAAGAGAGACCCAGTACTTC. The encoded protein is CASSESQGAIRETQYF.

This clone was detected only a few times. The chain is built from TRBV18 and TRBJ1-1; unclear D gene. This CDR3 comprises 15 residues. Germline CDR1 and CDR2: KGHSH and LQKENI. V was trimmed by 1 base and J by 0 bases, leaving 9 bases between them. CDR3 protein: CASSPRPGVNTEAFF. As DNA, the CDR3 is TGTGCCAGCTCACCACGTCCCGGGGTGAACACTGAAGCTTTCTTT.

This clone was seen more than once but under ten times. V is TRBV4-2 and J is TRBJ2-3, with D hard to call. Trimming stripped 0 bases from V and 2 bases from J, with 6 bases between. Germline CDR1 reads LGHNA; CDR2 reads YNFKEQ. This CDR3 comprises 14 residues. The chain's CDR3 is CASSQEPHTDTQYF. CDR3 sequence (DNA): TGTGCCAGCAGCCAAGAACCCCACACAGATACGCAGTATTTT.

DNA for the CDR3: TGTGCCAGCAGAACCCCTCGGAATCGCGAGACCCAGTACTTC. The encoded protein is CASRTPRNRETQYF. The chain has TRBV28 and TRBJ2-5; D gene uncertain. CDR3 length equals 14 residues. Trimming pared 6 bases from V and 5 bases from J, leaving 16 bases between. In germline, CDR1 is MDHEN, CDR2 SYDVKM.

The chain carries TRBV5-1 and TRBJ2-2; D not certain. The CDR3 loop spans 15 amino acids. V gave up 0 bases and J gave up 3 bases, with 9 bases separating them. Germline CDR1 is SGHRS and CDR2 is YFSETQ. CDR3 loop: CASSLGFLHTGELFF. The CDR3 nucleotides read TGCGCCAGCAGCTTGGGATTTCTCCACACCGGGGAGCTGTTTTTT.

The chain uses TRBV5-3 and TRBJ1-2; no clear D gene. TRBV5-3 falls under the ORF class, with uncertain function. Trimming left V 0 bases short and J 4 bases short, with 4 bases between. There are 12 residues in the CDR3. CDR3 sequence reads: CARSLDGYGYTF. The CDR3 DNA follows: TGTGCCAGAAGCTTGGATGGCTATGGCTACACCTTC.

The chain joins TRBV27 to TRBJ2-1; 8 nucleotides agree with TRBD1. The germline gives CDR1 MNHEY, CDR2 SMNVEV (reference sequence). CDR3 length equals 17 residues. V was pared by 4 bases and J by 8 bases, with 16 bases of the junction left unmatched. The CDR3 nucleotides are TGTGCCAGCAGTTGGAATGGATTAGGACAGGGATTCTATGAGCAGTTCTTC. Residues: CASSWNGLGQGFYEQFF.

This chain connects TRBV11-2 to TRBJ2-3, with TRBD2 matching over 12 bases. Per germline, CDR1 SGHAT and CDR2 FQNNGV. The CDR3 sequence is 16 residues long. The V and J ends lost 5 bases and 6 bases, in that order; junction bases with no gene match: 9. The CDR3 DNA reads as TGTGCCAGCAGCGCCTCTAGCGGGGGGGCCGCGGATACGCAGTATTTT. It translates to CASSASSGGAADTQYF.

A single count supports this clone. The rearrangement joins TRBV29-1 to TRBJ1-4; weak D call: TRBD1 (6 bases). V was cut by 3 bases and J by 10 bases, with 15 bases left in between. From germline, CDR1 is SQVTM and CDR2 ANQGSEA. The CDR3 is 13 residues long. CDR3 region: CSVDDGGRGKLFF. In nucleotides, the CDR3 is TGCAGCGTTGATGACGGGGGGCGCGGAAAACTGTTTTTT.

The chain is built from TRBV6-6 and TRBJ2-1, with TRBD2 matching 9 bases. The V segment lost 4 bases and the J segment 7 bases; nucleotides outside the gene matches: 2. The CDR3 runs to 13 residues. Germline V gene sequence: CDR1 MNHNY, CDR2 SVGAGI (reference sequence). CDR3 protein: CASSSLAGNEQFF. In DNA form, the CDR3 reads TGTGCCAGCAGTTCCCTAGCGGGGAATGAGCAGTTCTTC.

The chain uses TRBV28 and TRBJ2-6; the D is unclear. From germline, CDR1 is MDHEN and CDR2 SYDVKM. The CDR3 totals 12 residues. V lost 5 bases and J 2 bases, leaving 1 base between the germline ends. Here the CDR3 reads CASSTGANVLTF. For the CDR3, the DNA is TGTGCCAGCAGTACTGGGGCCAACGTCCTGACTTTC.

This chain connects TRBV5-1 to TRBJ1-1; D ambiguous. CDR1 SGHRS and CDR2 YFSETQ come from the germline V gene. V lost 0 bases to trimming and J lost 7 bases, with 13 bases between them. The CDR3 is made up of 14 amino acids. The CDR3 sequence is CASSLASGSGEAFF. CDR3 nucleotide sequence: TGCGCCAGCAGCTTGGCTTCGGGGAGCGGTGAAGCTTTCTTT.

CDR3 protein: CASSLRRTGGIEWSYNEQFF. CDR3 in DNA: TGTGCCAGCTCACTCCGCCGGACAGGGGGTATAGAGTGGTCCTACAATGAGCAGTTCTTC. This chain connects TRBV18 to TRBJ2-1; 10 nucleotides align to TRBD1. Unmatched junction bases numbered 16, after V lost 4 bases and J lost 1 base. The CDR3 is 20 amino acids. The V gene's germline CDR1 is KGHSH and CDR2 LQKENI. Full variable domain (outside the CDR3, taken from reference TRBV18 and TRBJ2-1): NAGVMQNPRHLVRRRGQEARLRCSPMKGHSHVYWYRQLPEEGLKFMVYLQKENIIDESGMPKERFSAEFPKEGPSILRIQQVVRGDSAAYFCASSLRRTGGIEWSYNEQFFGPGTRLTVL.

This clone was seen a few times. The chain couples TRBV29-1 to TRBJ2-1; D possibly matches TRBD1 or TRBD2 (7 bases each). Germline CDR1 reads SQVTM; CDR2 reads ANQGSEA. The CDR3 consists of 11 residues. The V end lost 2 bases, the J end lost 13 bases, and 12 bases lay between the germline ends. The CDR3 coding sequence is TGCAGCGTTGAATCAGGGGGGGGCCAGTTCTTC. Protein product: CSVESGGGQFF.

The chain combines TRBV5-4 with TRBJ1-1; D is uncertain. This CDR3 region has 14 residues. Germline CDR1 is SGHNT and CDR2 is YYREEE (reference sequence). Trimming took off 4 bases at V and 5 bases at J, with 15 bases between the two ends. The CDR3 spells CASSTKVSWTEAFF. The DNA of the CDR3 is TGTGCCAGCAGCACAAAAGTATCGTGGACTGAAGCTTTCTTT.

This clone has more than one count but fewer than ten. The V call is TRBV7-9, the J call TRBJ1-1, with a possible D match to TRBD1 (5 bases). CDR3 size: 15 residues. Deletions cut 5 bases from V and 0 bases from J, with 13 bases between. The germline V gene encodes CDR1 SEHNR and CDR2 FQNEAQ (reference sequence). CDR3 region: CASSRAGRMNTEAFF. The CDR3 DNA is TGTGCCAGCAGCCGGGCAGGGCGAATGAACACTGAAGCTTTCTTT.

In this sample, this clone turned up once. The rearrangement uses TRBV29-1 and TRBJ2-5; possibly TRBD2 for D (7 bases). The V gene lost 3 bases and the J gene lost 2 bases, with 13 bases spanning the gap. Germline V gives CDR1 SQVTM, CDR2 ANQGSEA. This CDR3 comprises 14 residues. The CDR3 protein is CSVEVRGAQETQYF. The CDR3 DNA sequence: TGCAGCGTTGAGGTCCGGGGGGCTCAAGAGACCCAGTACTTC.

Relative to its sample, this clone is medium-sized. This chain uses TRBV13 with TRBJ1-6; maybe TRBD1 (5 bases). V gave up 0 bases and J gave up 7 bases, with 7 bases separating them. Looked up from germline, CDR1 is PRHDT and CDR2 is FYEKMQ (reference sequence). CDR3 length: 14 amino acids. The CDR3 reads CASSLGGPNSPLHF. The CDR3 bases are TGTGCCAGCAGCTTAGGGGGGCCGAATTCACCCCTCCACTTT. Full variable domain (remainder filled in from reference TRBV13 and TRBJ1-6): AAGVIQSPRHLIKEKRETATLKCYPIPRHDTVYWYQQGPGQDPQFLISFYEKMQSDKGSIPDRFSAQQFSDYHSELNMSSLELGDSALYFCASSLGGPNSPLHFGNGTRLTVT.

This clone has only one observation. This chain uses TRBV10-3 with TRBJ1-4; TRBD1 is a possible D gene (5 bases). Germline-derived CDR1 and CDR2 are ENHRY and SYGVKD. Trimming left V 5 bases short and J 7 bases short, with 14 bases between. This CDR3 is 14 amino acids long. The CDR3 DNA reads TGTGCCATCAGTACCCAGGGAGGTCGTGAAAAACTGTTTTTT. Its protein product is CAISTQGGREKLFF.

The rearrangement links TRBV9 to TRBJ1-3; D not certain. CDR3 length: 14 amino acids. V shed 4 bases and J shed 0 bases, with 8 bases lying between them. Germline CDR1 reads SGDLS; CDR2 reads YYNGEE. Written as DNA, the CDR3 is TGTGCCAGCAGCCCCTCCACCTCTGGAAACACCATATATTTT. Its protein is CASSPSTSGNTIYF.

This clone is medium-sized within its sample. Additional DNA sequences in this sample encode the identical CDR3. The chain is built from TRBV5-1 and TRBJ2-2, with 8 bases matching TRBD1. V trimming: 4 bases; J trimming: 6 bases; junction bases outside the gene matches: 5. CDR3 length: 14 residues. CDR1 SGHRS and CDR2 YFSETQ come from the germline V gene. In nucleotides, the CDR3 is TGCGCCAGCAGCCGGAACAGGGGGGCCGGGGAGCTGTTTTTT. The encoded protein is CASSRNRGAGELFF.

This clone has just a few counts. The chain couples TRBV18 to TRBJ2-2; no clear D gene. From germline, CDR1 is KGHSH and CDR2 LQKENI. The germline V and J ends were trimmed by 6 bases and 1 base, with 15 bases remaining between them. The CDR3 extends over 16 amino acids. The CDR3 loop reads CASSLTALQNTGELFF. The CDR3, as DNA: TGTGCCAGCTCTCTAACCGCACTTCAGAACACCGGGGAGCTGTTTTTT.

CDR3 nucleotides: TGTGCCAGCAGCCTTAGTCCAGTCTTCGGATATGGCTACACCTTC. This translates into CASSLSPVFGYGYTF. The chain employs TRBV5-4 and TRBJ1-2, with D hard to call. This CDR3 has 15 amino acids. The V end lost 4 bases, the J end lost 5 bases, and 18 bases lay between the germline ends. Germline lookup yields CDR1 SGHNT and CDR2 YYREEE (reference sequence). The variable domain in full, completed from reference TRBV5-4 and TRBJ1-2, reads ETGVTQSPTHLIKTRGQQVTLRCSSQSGHNTVSWYQQALGQGPQFIFQYYREEENGRGNFPPRFSGLQFPNYSSELNVNALELDDSALYLCASSLSPVFGYGYTFGSGTRLTVV.

This clone was observed a few times. The genes are TRBV7-9 and TRBJ1-3; D might be TRBD1 (5 bases). The germline V and J ends were trimmed by 6 bases and 1 base, with 7 bases remaining between them. The CDR3 spans 13 residues. Per the germline V gene, CDR1 is SEHNR and CDR2 is FQNEAQ (reference sequence). The CDR3 here is CASRRGSGNTIYF. The CDR3 DNA follows: TGTGCCAGCAGAAGGGGATCTGGAAACACCATATATTTT.

For the CDR3, the DNA is TGTGCCAGCAGCCAAGAGGTCGGGGGAGATACGCAGTATTTT. The encoded protein is CASSQEVGGDTQYF. The rearrangement uses TRBV5-4 and TRBJ2-3; D possibly corresponds to TRBD2 (6 bases). V lost 4 bases, J lost 5 bases, and 14 bases lay in between. The CDR3 covers 14 residues. Per germline, CDR1 SGHNT and CDR2 YYREEE (reference sequence).